The 20 T cell receptor beta chains presented below share a single source sample, sequenced in a study of T cells in women clearing cervical HPV infection. Produced via immunoSEQ multiplex PCR; TCRdb's table is partial and in-frame only. This listing includes roughly 15,000 clones. Sequencing was done on a sample of blood buffy coat. Every receptor here comes from a woman between 18 and 70 years old with a cervical HPV16 infection that either progressed to CIN3+ or cleared (not recorded which).

In the case of this clone: With the read ending 3 residues before the CDR3 end, the germline J gene is used to fill in that end. The chain carries TRBV18 and TRBJ1-5; D is uncertain. The CDR3 is made up of 15 amino acids. CDR1 is KGHSH, CDR2 LQKENI, per germline. V lost 2 bases, J lost 1 base, and 9 bases lay in between. The sequenced CDR3 bases are TGTGCCAGCTCACCAGTAGGGCTAAGCAATCAGCCC. As protein: CASSPVGLSNQP. The full CDR3 reads CASSPVGLSNQPQHF.

Of note for this clone: The CDR3 end is not reached by the read, which stops 3 residues before it; the germline J gene fills it in. This chain joins TRBV19 and TRBJ1-5, with a possible D match to TRBD1 (5 bases). The CDR3 has 15 amino acids. In germline, CDR1 is LNHDA, CDR2 SQIVND (reference sequence). Deletions cut 5 bases from V and 2 bases from J, with 13 bases between. The CDR3 bases that were read are TGTGCCAGTAGTGGAGGGGTGTTGGGCAATCAGCCC. Translation gives CASSGGVLGNQP. The full CDR3 protein is CASSGGVLGNQPQHF.

Of note for this clone: The observed sequence ends 3 residues before the CDR3 terminus, with the missing tail filled in from the germline J gene. The gene calls are TRBV7-3 and TRBJ2-1; D might be TRBD1 or TRBD2, each matching 5 bases. Germline V gene lookup returns CDR1 SGHTA and CDR2 FQGTGA. The V and J ends lost 4 bases and 7 bases respectively, with 11 bases between them. The CDR3 totals 13 residues. CDR3 bases read: TGTGCCAGCAGCTCCTCGAGGGGTAATGAG. The encoded protein is CASSSSRGNE. The whole CDR3 protein reads CASSSSRGNEQFF. Supplemented by reference TRBV7-3 and TRBJ2-1, the full variable domain reads GAGVSQTPSNKVTEKGKYVELRCDPISGHTALYWYRQSLGQGPEFLIYFQGTGAADDSGLPNDRFFAVRPEGSVSTLKIQRTERGDSAVYLCASSSSRGNEQFFGPGTRLTVL.

For this clone: The sequence runs out 3 residues before the end of the CDR3; the remainder is reconstructed from the germline J gene. This chain connects TRBV29-1 to TRBJ1-2; TRBD1 is a possible D gene (6 bases). Germline CDR1 and CDR2: SQVTM and ANQGSEA. The V end lost 5 bases, the J end lost 4 bases, and 11 bases lay between the germline ends. The CDR3 spans 12 residues. The CDR3 here is CSVRDNSYGYTF. The CDR3 bases that were read are TGCAGCGTTAGGGACAACTCCTATGGC.

This clone counts as medium-sized by frequency. The read ends 3 residues before the CDR3 terminus; that terminus is restored from the germline J gene. The gene calls are TRBV20-1 and TRBJ2-1; 9 bases align to TRBD1. The junction had 0 bases not matched to a gene; V was cut back by 3 bases and J by 3 bases. Germline V CDR1 and CDR2: DFQATT, SNEGSKA (reference sequence). CDR3 size: 13 residues. The CDR3 bases that were read are TGCAGTGCTAGGACAGGGGGCTACAATGAG. It is translated as CSARTGGYNE. In full, the CDR3 reads CSARTGGYNEQFF.

CDR3 DNA, as far as it was read: TGTGCCAGCAGCGCAACACAGGCTCTTGAG. Its translation is CASSATQALE. The full CDR3 sequence reads CASSATQALEQFF. The chain employs TRBV9 and TRBJ2-1, with D possibly TRBD1 on 5 matching bases. Read coverage stops 3 residues before the CDR3 terminus; the germline J gene supplies the remainder. The CDR3 loop spans 13 amino acids. In germline, CDR1 is SGDLS, CDR2 YYNGEE. V lost 3 bases to trimming and J lost 9 bases, with 13 bases between them.

Concerning this clone itself: From the germline J gene comes the end of the CDR3, since the read stops 3 residues before it. V and J are TRBV5-1 and TRBJ2-2; D not resolved. The germline CDR1 and CDR2 sequences are SGHRS and YFSETQ. The V end lost 6 bases, the J end lost 0 bases, and 3 bases lay between the germline ends. This CDR3 has 12 residues. The CDR3 bases that were read are TGCGCCAGCACCTCGAACACCGGGGAG. The encoded protein is CASTSNTGE. The CDR3 in its entirety is CASTSNTGELFF.

In regard to this clone: The CDR3 end is not reached by the read, which stops 3 residues before it; the germline J gene fills it in. This chain joins TRBV2 and TRBJ2-7, with 9 bases lining up with TRBD1. CDR1 is SNHLY and CDR2 is FYNNEI in the germline V gene. The V gene end was trimmed by 8 bases and the J gene end by 2 bases; junction bases not matched to a gene: 7. This CDR3 is 14 amino acids long. CDR3 sequence reads: CASLFGTGTYEQYF. The covered CDR3 bases are TGTGCCAGCCTATTCGGGACAGGGACCTACGAG.

Of note for this clone: The CDR3 end falls 3 residues outside the read, so it is completed with the germline J gene. The chain carries TRBV7-8 and TRBJ2-1; 10 bases agree with TRBD1. The CDR3 has 13 residues. CDR1 SGHVS and CDR2 FQNEAQ come from the germline V gene. V shed 5 bases and J 7 bases; nucleotides not matched to a gene: 2. CDR3 in amino acids: CASSRDRGNEQFF. CDR3 DNA, as far as it was read: TGTGCCAGCAGCCGGGACAGGGGAAATGAG.

With respect to this clone: The sequenced fragment ends 3 residues before the CDR3 boundary, so the rest is inferred from the germline J gene. The chain carries TRBV7-2 and TRBJ2-2; possible D gene TRBD2, 7 bases. The CDR3 sequence is 13 residues long. Germline V gene lookup returns CDR1 SGHTA and CDR2 FQGNSA. The V end lost 6 bases, the J end lost 7 bases, and 12 bases lay between the germline ends. This CDR3 is CASRGGQFGELFF. CDR3 DNA, as far as it was read: TGTGCCAGCAGGGGGGGGCAGTTCGGGGAG.

The CDR3 bases that were read are TGTGCCAGCAGTGCAGGGGATCGGGATAATGAAAAG. Translating gives CASSAGDRDNEK. The full CDR3 protein is CASSAGDRDNEKLFF. The chain is built from TRBV6-1 and TRBJ2-2; tentative D call: TRBD1 (6 bases). The read ends 3 residues shy of where the CDR3 ends; the end is completed using the germline J gene. Germline CDR1 reads MNHNS; CDR2 reads SASEGT. CDR3 length: 15 amino acids.

The chain's CDR3 is CSARGAGQPQHF. CDR3 DNA, as far as it was read: TGCAGTGCTAGAGGAGCGGGTCAGCCC. This sequence joins TRBV20-1 and TRBJ1-5; D gene ambiguous. Sequencing ends 3 residues short of the CDR3 end; the germline J gene provides the rest. Germline values: CDR1 DFQATT, CDR2 SNEGSKA (reference sequence). Trimming removed 1 base at V and 6 bases at J, with 7 bases between. The CDR3 extends over 12 amino acids.

About this clone itself: The sequenced fragment ends 3 residues before the CDR3 boundary, so the rest is inferred from the germline J gene. The V gene is TRBV7-9, the J gene TRBJ1-1; TRBD1 is a possible D gene (5 bases). Germline V CDR1 and CDR2: SEHNR, FQNEAQ (reference sequence). This CDR3 has 15 residues. Trimming left V 5 bases short and J 1 base short, with 14 bases between. Incomplete CDR3 DNA: TGTGCCAGCAGCCGACAAATGACAGCGAACACTGAA. Its protein is CASSRQMTANTE. Given in full, the CDR3 is CASSRQMTANTEAFF.

Worth noting for this clone: Coverage ceases 3 residues before the CDR3 finishes, and the germline J gene fills in the end. This chain joins TRBV11-1 and TRBJ2-5; TRBD2 matches 10 bases. With V trimmed by 5 bases and J by 5 bases, 5 bases remained unmatched. Germline lookup yields CDR1 SGHAT and CDR2 FQDESV (reference sequence). There are 14 residues in the CDR3. CDR3 DNA (partial): TGTGCCAGCAGCCCCCGTAGCGGGAGGGAGACC. Its translation: CASSPRSGRET. The full CDR3 protein reads CASSPRSGRETQYF.

A note on this clone: The CDR3 end is not reached by the read, which stops 3 residues before it; the germline J gene fills it in. This chain connects TRBV2 to TRBJ2-3, with D uncertain. The CDR3 loop spans 14 amino acids. Germline loops: CDR1 SNHLY, CDR2 FYNNEI. This CDR3 reads CASSEAYSNQPQYF. The sequenced part of the CDR3 DNA is TGTGCCAGCAGTGAGGCTTATAGCAATCAGCCG.

Worth noting for this clone: The read halts 3 residues ahead of the CDR3 end, with the missing end drawn from the germline J gene. The rearrangement links TRBV5-1 to TRBJ2-5, with 8 positions matching TRBD1. The CDR3 totals 14 residues. Trimming at V came to 4 bases and at J to 4 bases, leaving 6 bases not matched to a gene. Germline CDR1 and CDR2: SGHRS and YFSETQ. The CDR3 sequence: CASSPGQGRETQYF. The DNA read from the CDR3 is TGCGCCAGCAGCCCAGGACAGGGCCGAGAGACC.

To note about this clone: The sequenced fragment ends 3 residues before the CDR3 boundary, so the rest is inferred from the germline J gene. The V gene is TRBV2, the J gene TRBJ2-1, with TRBD2 identical over 8 bases. Losses at the gene ends were 8 bases for V and 5 bases for J; bases not matched to a gene: 5. CDR1 and CDR2 from the germline V gene are SNHLY and FYNNEI. The CDR3 consists of 13 residues. The CDR3 bases that were read are TGTGCCAGCGGGACTAGTCGGGACAATGAG. Protein: CASGTSRDNE. The entire CDR3 protein reads CASGTSRDNEQFF.

This clone is classed as large by frequency. The read ends 3 residues shy of where the CDR3 ends; the end is completed using the germline J gene. This chain connects TRBV5-1 to TRBJ2-3; D might be TRBD1 (5 bases). This CDR3 contains 13 residues. Germline-derived CDR1 and CDR2 are SGHRS and YFSETQ. V was pared by 6 bases and J by 0 bases, with 8 bases between. CDR3 sequence reads: CASTTASTDTQYF. The sequenced part of the CDR3 DNA is TGCGCCAGCACGACAGCTAGCACAGATACG.

Comments on this clone: The CDR3 extends 3 residues past the end of the read, so its final part is completed from the germline J gene. This sequence joins TRBV15 and TRBJ2-7, with TRBD2 matching over 12 bases. With 4 bases clipped from V and 5 bases from J, the junction kept 3 bases outside the gene matches. This CDR3 contains 14 residues. Germline loops: CDR1 LNHNV, CDR2 YYDKDF (reference sequence). The CDR3 is CATSTGLAGNEQYF. The covered CDR3 bases are TGTGCCACCAGCACCGGACTAGCGGGGAACGAG.

Regarding this clone: The junction shows a germline mismatch at one end, possibly a read error. Read data end 3 residues before the CDR3 end; the end is taken from the germline J gene. This CDR3 is also generated by other DNA sequences in the sample. The gene calls are TRBV5-5 and TRBJ1-3, with D maybe TRBD1 (6 bases). The CDR3 totals 15 residues. Germline lookup yields CDR1 SGHKS and CDR2 YYEKEE (reference sequence). The CDR3 bases that were read are TGTGCCAGCAGCTTAAATCAGGGGCCGGGAAACACT. Amino acid sequence: CASSLNQGPGNT. The full CDR3 is CASSLNQGPGNTIYF.